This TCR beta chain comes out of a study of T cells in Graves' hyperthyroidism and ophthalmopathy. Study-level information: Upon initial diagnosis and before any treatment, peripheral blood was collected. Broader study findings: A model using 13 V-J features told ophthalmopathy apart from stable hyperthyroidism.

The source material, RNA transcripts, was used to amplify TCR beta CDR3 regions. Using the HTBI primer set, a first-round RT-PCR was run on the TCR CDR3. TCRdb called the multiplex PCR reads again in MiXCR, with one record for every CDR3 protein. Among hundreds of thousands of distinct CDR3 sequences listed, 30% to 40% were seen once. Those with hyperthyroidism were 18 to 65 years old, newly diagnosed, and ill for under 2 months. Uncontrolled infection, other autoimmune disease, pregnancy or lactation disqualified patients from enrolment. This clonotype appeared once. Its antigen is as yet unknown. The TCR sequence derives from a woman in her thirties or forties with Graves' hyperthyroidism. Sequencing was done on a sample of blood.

This chain's CDR3 is CASSFTRDSLPYGYTF. The DNA of the CDR3 is TGTGCCAGCAGCTTTACACGGGACAGTCTACCGTATGGCTACACCTTC. The chain uses TRBV7-2 and TRBJ1-2; 7 bases are shared with TRBD1. The V gene's germline CDR1 is SGHTA and CDR2 FQGNSA. CDR3 length equals 16 residues. V was pared by 3 bases and J by 5 bases, with 12 bases of the junction left unmatched. The full variable domain, with the rest looked up from reference TRBV7-2 and TRBJ1-2, is GAGVSQSPSNKVTEKGKDVELRCDPISGHTALYWYRQSLGQGLEFLIYFQGNSAPDKSGLPSDRFSAERTGGSVSTLTIQRTQQEDSAVYLCASSFTRDSLPYGYTFGSGTRLTVV.